Listed here is a single T cell receptor beta chain. This sample is part of a study of blood T cell repertoires in COVID-19. Study as a whole: COVID-19 samples from acute and convalescent phases originated in the United States, Italy and Spain.

Cohort placement rested on clinical history that participants reported themselves. Recovery among Cohort 3 donors was established by two negative PCRs, clearance, or symptom resolution. Authors' methods: Reference gene primer amplification in the assay estimated nucleated cell counts. Measured with immunoSEQ multiplex PCR; TCRdb has only the in-frame clones, and not every one. V, J and clone size are those of that table, while D and trimming were read from the DNA. The repertoire holds some 150,000 clones, 86% seen once, with roughly 3.9% in the top ten. Germline V gene data show CDR1 as ENHRY and CDR2 as SYGVKD. V was pared by 6 bases and J by 2 bases, with 13 bases between. There are 14 residues in the CDR3.

The origin of this receptor is a man over 45 who had recovered from COVID-19. The V gene is TRBV10-3, the J gene TRBJ1-2; a weak D match, TRBD1 (5 bases). Input material: PBMCs or T cells enriched from blood (not recorded which). The CDR3 protein is CAIRVDSTNYGYTF. DNA for the CDR3: TGTGCCATCAGAGTCGACAGCACAAACTATGGCTACACCTTC.